This T cell receptor (beta chain) was recovered during a study of blood T cells in healthy people across ages (dated by TCRdb to about 2015). Context from the whole study: In model experiments, roughly one uniquely barcoded TCR beta cDNA molecule per two T cells was captured by template switching. Donors were grouped into four age groups: young (average 16 years), middle-aged (around 39), aged (62) and long-lived (approximately 82). To track age-related changes in TCR beta repertoire diversity, the study relied on deep sequencing normalized with unique cDNA molecular identifiers. The study analyzed two additional independent replicas of 1 million unique cDNA reads from the same blood draw for two donors, one aged 18 to 29 and one aged 80 or older.

Reading from cysteine to phenylalanine, the CDR3 counts 15 amino acids. The only DNA kept is the CDR3, 45 bases in frame from the first base. As encoded in the germline V gene, CDR1 is MDHEN while CDR2 is SYDVKM. V trim: 2 bases; J trim: 6 bases; unmatched bases: 2. Results the study describes overall, beyond this receptor: As age increased, observed TCR beta diversity per million T cells dropped in a roughly linear way, and a significant reduction was already evident by age 40. There was a strong correlation between observed TCR beta diversity and the percentage of naive T cells measured by flow cytometry. The CMV infection status of donors was not known, potentially confounding age-related changes in expanded clonotypes. Estimates of total diversity based on one million sequenced T cells were considered lower bounds and underestimates. Since profiling was done on bulk unsorted PBMCs, naive and antigen-experienced compartments could not be conclusively compared. Compared with the aged group, the long-lived group had more naive CD4+ T cells, fewer expanded clones and increased TCR diversity, a pattern suggesting age selection.

The approximately 40 donors, aged 6 to 90 years, were systemically healthy Caucasian individuals from Russia. Each donor gave about 10 milliliters of peripheral blood, drawn into EDTA-treated Vacutainer tubes. PBMCs were isolated by Ficoll-Paque density-gradient centrifugation, with at least 6 million obtained per sample. Trizol reagent was used to extract total RNA from the PBMCs, yielding at least 6 micrograms per sample. The percentages of naive CD45RAhigh/CD27high T cells were determined by flow cytometry on a PBMC aliquot from every donor. Library prep was done by 5' RACE. TCRdb records Illumina HiSeq 2500 as the sequencer. A second 7 to 11 cycle PCR used a sample-barcoded 5' primer and a J-beta primer mix. Each TCR beta cDNA molecule received a unique molecular identifier from a template-switch 5' adaptor carrying 12 random nucleotides. Each sample yielded at least 3 million CDR3-containing paired-end reads. All of the RNA was converted into first-strand cDNA using the Mint cDNA synthesis kit, with a TRBC-specific oligonucleotide serving as the primer. All cDNA was treated with uracil-DNA glycosylase and then went through a first 18-cycle PCR with the universal primers M1SS and BC2_uni_R. In the authors' own workflow: For normalization, 1 million high-quality reads were randomly selected from each sample, with every read carrying a distinct molecular identifier. Instead of being binned into consensus sequences, reads with shared molecular identifiers were discarded. CDR3 identification, clonotype clustering and error correction used MiTCR with a Q25 quality threshold and the strictest error-elimination algorithm. A nonparametric unseen species model with Euler transformation was used to estimate a lower bound on total TCR beta diversity. TCRdb reprocessing: public reads trimmed at Q25 with fastp, clones called with MiXCR, in-frame beta chains kept. When rows share a CDR3 protein, they turn into one entry using the most common DNA and genes. TCRdb assigned the V and J calls; the authors' analysis was not used. The sample table shows more than 900,000 distinct CDR3 sequences, and approximately 26% are seen once. In total, the top ten clones hold approximately 0.71% of the sample.

Note on this clonotype: Its antigen remains unidentified. Within one base of it there is no much larger clone, and no base qualities were kept.

The same data also contributed to another study, on T cells of mothers and their children. The second study also describes: Donors were nine systemically healthy Caucasian individuals: three mothers and their six children. cDNA synthesis consumed the entire amount of extracted RNA, loaded at 1.5 ug RNA in each 15 ul reaction. In the second PCR, sample barcodes and 2-4 random nucleotides were introduced via the M1S primer. Over 8.5 million TCR beta CDR3 reads were obtained for each mother, and around 2.7 million reads were obtained for each child. TCR recombination output is similarly shaped by thymic selection in related and unrelated pairs, with a minor effect exerted by inherited differences. Normalized repertoire overlap in related mother-child pairs was always slightly higher than in unrelated mother-child pairs, but the difference was never significant. No persistent microchimeric T cell clones were found, with a detection sensitivity of 80 to 100 clones per million clonotypes. In the study, deep NGS was used to compare the TCR beta repertoires of mothers and children, and features distinguishing related mother-child pairs from unrelated individuals were sought. On average, the children were 11 +/- 4 years old, while the mothers were 40 +/- 4 years old. After adapter ligation was performed with NEBNext reagents, the libraries were sequenced on an Illumina HiSeq 2000 with 100+100 nt paired-end reads. To avoid cross-contamination, the mother libraries and the child libraries were prepared a month apart and sequenced in separate runs. Each donor had between about 450,000 and 2,100,000 distinct TCR beta clonotypes identified. Naive TCR beta clonotypes were estimated from low-frequency clonotypes matched to each donor's FACS-determined naive share, without sorting.

The sequence came from a girl aged 2 to 9 in good health. Sequencing was performed on blood. The rearrangement joined TRBV28 to TRBJ1-4, with 11 middle bases fitting TRBD1. The CDR3 protein is CASSLRDRGYEKLFF. The nucleotide sequence reads TGTGCCAGCAGTTTACGGGACAGGGGGTATGAAAAACTGTTTTTT.